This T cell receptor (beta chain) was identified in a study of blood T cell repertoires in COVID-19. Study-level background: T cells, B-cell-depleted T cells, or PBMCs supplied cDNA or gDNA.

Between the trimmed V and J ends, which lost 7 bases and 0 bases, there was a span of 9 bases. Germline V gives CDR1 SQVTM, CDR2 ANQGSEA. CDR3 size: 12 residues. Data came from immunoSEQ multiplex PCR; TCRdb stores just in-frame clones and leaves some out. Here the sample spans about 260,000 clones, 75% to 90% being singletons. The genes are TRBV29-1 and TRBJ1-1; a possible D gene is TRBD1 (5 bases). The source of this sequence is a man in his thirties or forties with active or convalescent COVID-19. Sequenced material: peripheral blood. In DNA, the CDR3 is TGCAGCGCCGGGGGATTGAACACTGAAGCTTTCTTT. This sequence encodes CSAGGLNTEAFF.